This T cell receptor (beta chain) was recorded in a study of T cell repertoires in cytomegalovirus infection. The wider study: It can be stated that public TCR beta signatures indicated CMV infection as well as a matching HLA type. The study, taken as a whole, reports: The ex vivo response was dominated by HLA-C-restricted CMV-specific TCR beta clonotypes.

The germline CDR1 and CDR2 sequences are MGHRA and YSYEKL. V lost 4 bases to trimming and J lost 0 bases, with 16 bases between them. CDR3 length: 17 residues. TCRdb passed the reads through MiXCR, listing each CDR3 protein once. Seen here are around 310,000 distinct CDR3 sequences, about a sixth observed once, and the top ten hold around 12%. Ten or more counts support this clonotype. Its antigen is undetermined. The receptor comes from a human donor in good health (CMV status not recorded). Some clones in this sample may be carry-over from other donors' samples. The sequencing sample was made of PBMCs. The chain recombines TRBV4-1 with TRBJ1-3; D not resolved. CDR3 sequence reads: CASSRSPGSNSGNTIYF. The CDR3 coding sequence is TGCGCCAGCAGCCGATCGCCGGGGTCGAACTCTGGAAACACCATATATTTT.